The following is a T cell receptor beta chain sequence with its context. As yet, its antigen is unknown. Trimming stripped 5 bases from V and 1 base from J, with 18 bases between. Germline lookup yields CDR1 SGHTA and CDR2 FQGNSA. CDR3 length: 16 amino acids. These data originate in a study of shared clonotypes between healthy human individuals. About the study: Aged 18 to 49, the donors were a couple of women and a few men. Study conclusions and caveats: Non-shared clonotypes displayed generation probabilities falling below those of clonotypes present in all four donors. Researchers found naive subsets generally carried larger estimated richness than memory subsets.

The assay used deep level. Sequencing used immunoSEQ multiplex PCR; TCRdb keeps in-frame clones, though not all of them. This sample has roughly 1,000,000 clones, with approximately 80% found just once. V is TRBV7-2 and J is TRBJ2-7; the D is unclear. The receptor's source is a man in his late teens or twenties in good health. Some clones in this sample may be carry-over from other donors' samples. The material sequenced was memory CD4+ T cells from PBMCs. Subset of the sample: CD45RA-negative fraction. The CDR3 here is CASSPMGWAASYEQYF. CDR3 DNA sequence: TGTGCCAGCAGCCCCATGGGATGGGCAGCGTCCTACGAGCAGTACTTC. The full variable domain, completed using reference TRBV7-2 and TRBJ2-7, is GAGVSQSPSNKVTEKGKDVELRCDPISGHTALYWYRQSLGQGLEFLIYFQGNSAPDKSGLPSDRFSAERTGGSVSTLTIQRTQQEDSAVYLCASSPMGWAASYEQYFGPGTRLTVT.